This entry describes one T cell receptor (beta chain). Its antigen remains unidentified. Researchers ran the PCR with 60 Vbeta and 13 Jbeta primers. The repertoire was sequenced with immunoSEQ multiplex PCR; TCRdb's copy has only in-frame clones and lacks some. The sample lists about 140,000 clones; around 79% were seen once. The data were taken from a study of cytomegalovirus exposure and HLA in healthy donors. Findings and limits, study-wide: In a later analysis, most CMV-associated TCR beta chains appeared HLA-restricted. An analysis that was carried out later associated 16,951 TCR beta sequences with HLA alleles at 0.05 false discovery rate.

There are 13 residues in the CDR3. CDR1 and CDR2 (germline): MNHEY, SMNVEV (reference sequence). V shed 4 bases and J shed 3 bases, with 10 bases lying between them. The material sequenced was PBMCs. This chain connects TRBV27 to TRBJ2-7; a possible D gene is TRBD1 (6 bases). This clonotype was obtained from a young woman in good health and CMV-seronegative. The CDR3 DNA reads as TGTGCCAGCAGTTCCAGACAGGACTACGAGCAGTACTTC. Amino acids: CASSSRQDYEQYF.